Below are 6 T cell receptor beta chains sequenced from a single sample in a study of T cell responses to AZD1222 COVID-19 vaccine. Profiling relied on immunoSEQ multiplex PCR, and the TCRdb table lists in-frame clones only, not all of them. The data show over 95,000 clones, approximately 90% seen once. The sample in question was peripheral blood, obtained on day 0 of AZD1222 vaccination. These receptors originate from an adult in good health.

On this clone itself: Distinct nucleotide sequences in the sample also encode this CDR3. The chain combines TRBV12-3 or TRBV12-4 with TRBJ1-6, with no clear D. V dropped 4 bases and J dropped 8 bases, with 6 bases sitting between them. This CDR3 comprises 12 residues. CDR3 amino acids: CASSSGDSPLHF. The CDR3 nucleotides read TGTGCCAGCAGTTCCGGGGATTCACCCCTCCACTTT.

The CDR3 region has the DNA TGTGCCAGCAGCTCACCGGGAGGACTAGCGGTGAACACAGATACGCAGTATTTT. Translated: CASSSPGGLAVNTDTQYF. This chain links TRBV13 with TRBJ2-3, with 10 bases matching TRBD2. The CDR3 contains 18 residues. In germline, CDR1 is PRHDT, CDR2 FYEKMQ (reference sequence). With V trimmed by 4 bases and J by 2 bases, 12 bases remained unmatched.

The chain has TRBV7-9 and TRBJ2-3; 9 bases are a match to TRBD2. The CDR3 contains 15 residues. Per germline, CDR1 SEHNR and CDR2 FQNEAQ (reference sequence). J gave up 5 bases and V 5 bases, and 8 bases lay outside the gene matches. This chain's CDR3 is CASSILAGAVDTQYF. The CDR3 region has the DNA TGTGCCAGCAGCATTTTAGCGGGGGCGGTAGATACGCAGTATTTT.

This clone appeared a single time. In nucleotides, the CDR3 is TGTGCCAGTAGCCGGGACAGGGTCTCCTACGAGCAGTACTTC. Residues: CASSRDRVSYEQYF. The chain is built from TRBV19 and TRBJ2-7, with 9 positions matching TRBD1. In germline, CDR1 is LNHDA, CDR2 SQIVND (reference sequence). Losses at the gene ends were 6 bases for V and 0 bases for J; bases not matched to a gene: 3. There are 14 residues in the CDR3.

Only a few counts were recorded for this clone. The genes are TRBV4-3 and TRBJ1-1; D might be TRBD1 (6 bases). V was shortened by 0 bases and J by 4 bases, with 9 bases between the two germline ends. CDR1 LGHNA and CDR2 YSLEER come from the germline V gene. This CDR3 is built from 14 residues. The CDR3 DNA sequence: TGCGCCAGCAGCCAAGATGGCAGGGGCACTGAAGCTTTCTTT. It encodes CASSQDGRGTEAFF.

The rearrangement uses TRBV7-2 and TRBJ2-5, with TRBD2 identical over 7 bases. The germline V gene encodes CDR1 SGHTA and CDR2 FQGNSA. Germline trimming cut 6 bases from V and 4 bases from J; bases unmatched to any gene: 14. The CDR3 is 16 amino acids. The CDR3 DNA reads TGTGCCAGCAGACAAGGGCTAGCGGACGGGGGAGAGACCCAGTACTTC. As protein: CASRQGLADGGETQYF. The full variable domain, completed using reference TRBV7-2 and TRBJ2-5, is GAGVSQSPSNKVTEKGKDVELRCDPISGHTALYWYRQSLGQGLEFLIYFQGNSAPDKSGLPSDRFSAERTGGSVSTLTIQRTQQEDSAVYLCASRQGLADGGETQYFGPGTRLLVL.